Shown below are 28 T cell receptor beta chains from a single sample sequenced in a study of identical twins. TCRdb reprocessed the 5' RACE reads with MiXCR, giving one entry per CDR3 protein. There are about 690,000 distinct CDR3 sequences in the sample; over 20% occur only once, and 4% to 4.5% lies in the top ten. These data also featured in a second study, about T cells expressing NK-cell markers.

The sequenced sample was PBMCs. Receptor source: a woman aged 18-35 years in good health.

This clonotype appeared a few times. V usage is TRBV20-1 and J usage is TRBJ2-7; 7 nucleotides align to TRBD2. V was pared by 5 bases and J by 4 bases, with 5 bases of the junction left unmatched. CDR3 size: 12 residues. Looked up from germline, CDR1 is DFQATT and CDR2 is SNEGSKA (reference sequence). CDR3 coding DNA: TGCAGTGCTGGGGGGGGAGGTTACGAGCAGTACTTC. Protein product: CSAGGGGYEQYF.

This clonotype was counted a few times. The rearrangement links TRBV6-6 to TRBJ2-2; 7 bases match TRBD2. Germline values: CDR1 MNHNY, CDR2 SVGAGI (reference sequence). J was trimmed by 6 bases and V by 7 bases; bases with no gene match: 2. CDR3 length: 12 amino acids. This chain's CDR3 is CASNLAAGELFF. The CDR3 DNA reads as TGTGCCAGCAATCTAGCGGCCGGGGAGCTGTTTTTT.

This chain joins TRBV2 and TRBJ2-3, with D maybe TRBD2 (7 bases). From germline, CDR1 is SNHLY and CDR2 FYNNEI. Deletions cut 6 bases from V and 2 bases from J, with 21 bases between. The CDR3 has 17 residues. CDR3 coding DNA: TGTGCCAGCAGGCCAGACCCCGGGGGGCCTCACACAGATACGCAGTATTTT. It codes for CASRPDPGGPHTDTQYF.

CDR3 in amino acids: CASSFGGRNEQYF. CDR3 nucleotides: TGTGCCAGCAGCTTTGGGGGCCGGAACGAGCAGTACTTC. The chain has TRBV13 and TRBJ2-7; maybe TRBD1 (6 bases). V dropped 3 bases and J dropped 5 bases, with 11 bases sitting between them. Germline V gene lookup returns CDR1 PRHDT and CDR2 FYEKMQ (reference sequence). This CDR3 contains 13 residues.

This chain joins TRBV7-6 and TRBJ1-6, with 7 bases aligning to TRBD1. Trimming removed 5 bases from V and 5 bases from J; junction bases left unmatched: 3. CDR3 length equals 14 residues. Germline CDR1 is SGHVS and CDR2 is FNYEAQ. The CDR3 protein is CASSRDRDNSPLHF. CDR3 DNA sequence: TGTGCCAGCAGCCGAGACAGGGATAATTCACCCCTCCACTTT.

V gene TRBV6-1 combines with J gene TRBJ2-1, with a tentative D call TRBD2 (7 bases). The CDR3 spans 13 residues. V lost 7 bases and J lost 8, with 15 bases in between. Germline V gene sequence: CDR1 MNHNS, CDR2 SASEGT. In DNA form, the CDR3 reads TGTGCCAGCACCCTACGCGGGGGCCATGAGCAGTTCTTC. Translated, it gives CASTLRGGHEQFF.

The chain carries TRBV28 and TRBJ1-1; TRBD1 is a possible D gene (5 bases). Between the trimmed V and J ends, which lost 6 bases and 1 base, there was a span of 15 bases. Germline loops: CDR1 MDHEN, CDR2 SYDVKM. The CDR3 spans 15 residues. The CDR3 DNA sequence: TGTGCCAGCAGCAAGGGGAGGGGAAAGAACACTGAAGCTTTCTTT. This sequence encodes CASSKGRGKNTEAFF.

This clonotype was detected many times. J is TRBJ1-1 and V is TRBV29-1; D gene unclear. From germline, CDR1 is SQVTM and CDR2 ANQGSEA. The CDR3 contains 12 residues. V dropped 7 bases and J dropped 1 base, with 10 bases sitting between them. The CDR3 spells CSALERNTEAFF. The CDR3 nucleotides are TGCAGCGCCCTGGAGAGGAACACTGAAGCTTTCTTT.

This clonotype was counted at least ten times. The chain uses TRBV12-3 or TRBV12-4 and TRBJ2-7; 9 nucleotides agree with TRBD2. The CDR3 totals 15 residues. V lost 3 bases, J lost 7 bases, and 10 bases stayed unmatched. The CDR3 nucleotides are TGTGCCAGCAGTTTGGGGGCGGGAGGGCTGAGTGAGCAGTACTTC. It yields the protein CASSLGAGGLSEQYF.

The gene calls are TRBV20-1 and TRBJ2-7, with 12 nucleotides matching TRBD2. Germline V gene data show CDR1 as DFQATT and CDR2 as SNEGSKA (reference sequence). Trimming removed 3 bases from V and 6 bases from J; junction bases left unmatched: 3. CDR3 size: 13 residues. For the CDR3, the DNA is TGCAGTGCTAGGACACTAGCGGGAGGCGAGCAGTACTTC. It specifies CSARTLAGGEQYF.

V gene TRBV9 combines with J gene TRBJ2-5, with D possibly matching TRBD1 (6 bases). V shed 0 bases and J shed 4 bases, with 19 bases lying between them. The CDR3 is 17 residues long. CDR1 and CDR2 from the germline V gene are SGDLS and YYNGEE. CDR3 region: CASSVGDTTAVIETQYF. The DNA of the CDR3 is TGTGCCAGCAGCGTAGGGGACACGACAGCGGTGATAGAGACCCAGTACTTC.

This clonotype showed up just a few times. This chain connects TRBV12-5 to TRBJ2-4; D gene uncertain. Trimming pared 5 bases from V and 5 bases from J, leaving 16 bases between. The germline V gene encodes CDR1 LGHNT and CDR2 FRNRAP. This CDR3 comprises 15 residues. The CDR3 protein is CASGPHTQAENIQYF. The CDR3 DNA sequence: TGTGCTAGTGGTCCCCACACCCAGGCCGAAAACATTCAGTACTTC.

This clonotype was found many times. This chain uses TRBV12-3 or TRBV12-4 with TRBJ1-6, with D unclear. With 2 bases removed from V and 10 bases from J, the gap between germline ends came to 12 bases. The CDR3 contains 14 residues. CDR3 DNA sequence: TGTGCCAGCAGTTTAAGTGGGTCTCGGTCACCCCTCCACTTT. It translates to CASSLSGSRSPLHF.

The J gene is TRBJ1-6, the V gene TRBV3-1, with D possibly being TRBD1 (5 bases). The germline gives CDR1 LGHDT, CDR2 YNNKEL (reference sequence). CDR3 size: 15 residues. The V end lost 2 bases, the J end lost 5 bases, and 10 bases lay between the germline ends. The CDR3 here is CASSQRGRNNSPLHF. DNA for the CDR3: TGTGCCAGCAGCCAAAGGGGTAGGAATAATTCACCCCTCCACTTT.

This clonotype has a handful of counts. The chain carries TRBV20-1 and TRBJ2-5, with D perhaps TRBD2 (6 bases). V dropped 0 bases and J dropped 5 bases, with 13 bases sitting between them. CDR1 is DFQATT, CDR2 SNEGSKA, per germline (reference sequence). CDR3 length: 14 amino acids. For the CDR3, the DNA is TGCAGTGCTAGAGATACACTAGCTGCGGAGACCCAGTACTTC. Translation: CSARDTLAAETQYF.

The chain recombines TRBV20-1 with TRBJ2-7, with a possible D match to TRBD2 (6 bases). This CDR3 has 13 amino acids. V shed 6 bases and J shed 2 bases, with 14 bases lying between them. Germline values: CDR1 DFQATT, CDR2 SNEGSKA (reference sequence). The CDR3 DNA follows: TGCAGTGCCCTCGGAGGGGATACCTACGAGCAGTACTTC. It specifies CSALGGDTYEQYF.

This clonotype was detected many times. The chain joins TRBV5-5 to TRBJ2-1; D possibly corresponds to TRBD1 (5 bases). The V end was cut by 0 bases, the J end by 7 bases, with 11 bases between. CDR1 is SGHKS, CDR2 YYEKEE, per germline (reference sequence). This CDR3 is built from 14 residues. CDR3 DNA: TGTGCCAGCAGCTTGGGGACACGGCAAAATGAGCAGTTCTTC. Translation gives CASSLGTRQNEQFF.

This clonotype came up a few times. The V and J genes are TRBV9 and TRBJ2-2; D ambiguous. The CDR3 has 12 amino acids. Germline V gene data show CDR1 as SGDLS and CDR2 as YYNGEE. The ends were cut back, 3 bases at V and 7 bases at J, with 7 bases in the middle. The CDR3 coding sequence is TGTGCCAGCAGCGAGAGGCGCGGGGAGCTGTTTTTT. Amino acids: CASSERRGELFF.

This clonotype has more than one count but fewer than ten. The rearrangement links TRBV27 to TRBJ2-1; D could derive from TRBD1 or TRBD2 (5 bases each). Trimming took 8 bases from V and 5 from J, leaving 13 bases between them. The germline CDR1 and CDR2 sequences are MNHEY and SMNVEV (reference sequence). This CDR3 is 13 amino acids long. As DNA, the CDR3 is TGTGCCAGCCTCGGGGCGAGGGACAATGAGCAGTTCTTC. It specifies CASLGARDNEQFF.

This clonotype was detected only a few times. The gene calls are TRBV15 and TRBJ2-2, with no clear D. The CDR3 covers 13 residues. The germline gives CDR1 LNHNV, CDR2 YYDKDF (reference sequence). Trimming removed 5 bases at V and 6 bases at J, with 10 bases between. The DNA of the CDR3 is TGTGCCACCAGCCTAGTCCTCCCCGGGGAGCTGTTTTTT. Translated: CATSLVLPGELFF.

The V and J genes are TRBV5-4 and TRBJ1-1; D uncertain. The CDR3 runs to 13 residues. Per the germline V gene, CDR1 is SGHNT and CDR2 is YYREEE (reference sequence). V lost 0 bases and J 8 bases, leaving 11 bases between the germline ends. The CDR3 loop is CASSLVSGREAFF. Written as DNA, the CDR3 is TGTGCCAGCAGCTTGGTTTCTGGGAGGGAAGCTTTCTTT. Based on the CDR3 plus reference TRBV5-4 and TRBJ1-1, the full variable domain is ETGVTQSPTHLIKTRGQQVTLRCSSQSGHNTVSWYQQALGQGPQFIFQYYREEENGRGNFPPRFSGLQFPNYSSELNVNALELDDSALYLCASSLVSGREAFFGQGTRLTVV.

The rearrangement joins TRBV16 to TRBJ1-2; no definite D call. Trimming cost V 2 bases and J 3 bases, with 7 bases left between them. The germline V gene encodes CDR1 KGHSY and CDR2 FQNENV. The length of the CDR3 is 13 residues. The CDR3 DNA reads as TGTGCCAGCAGCCAAGCGCCAGACTATGGCTACACCTTC. Translated, it gives CASSQAPDYGYTF.

The chain couples TRBV6-6 to TRBJ2-7; no definite D call. The germline gives CDR1 MNHNY, CDR2 SVGAGI (reference sequence). Trimming removed 6 bases from V and 5 bases from J, with 14 bases in between. This CDR3 contains 13 residues. The CDR3 nucleotides read TGTGCCAGCAGCCCCAAGGCTGGAAACGAGCAGTACTTC. Translated, it gives CASSPKAGNEQYF.

The rearrangement links TRBV9 to TRBJ1-4, with 10 bases identical to TRBD1. Germline V lookup: CDR1 SGDLS, CDR2 YYNGEE. V lost 2 bases, J lost 10 bases, and 11 bases stayed unmatched. CDR3 length: 16 amino acids. The CDR3 bases are TGTGCCAGCAGCGTGGGACAGGGGTCCCGTGAGGGAAAACTGTTTTTT. It specifies CASSVGQGSREGKLFF.

The chain employs TRBV11-2 and TRBJ1-1, with unresolved D. The germline V gene has CDR1 SGHAT and CDR2 FQNNGV. Trimming shortened V by 5 bases and J by 3 bases, and 13 bases separated the two germline ends. This CDR3 has 14 residues. The CDR3 DNA sequence: TGTGCCAGCAGCAGGGCAGGAGGGTACACTGAAGCTTTCTTT. Protein sequence: CASSRAGGYTEAFF.

The V call is TRBV5-1, the J call TRBJ2-4; D remains ambiguous. The CDR3 loop spans 16 amino acids. The V gene's germline CDR1 is SGHRS and CDR2 YFSETQ. V dropped 0 bases and J dropped 0 bases, with 10 bases sitting between them. The CDR3 here is CASSLGSNVAKNIQYF. CDR3 nucleotide sequence: TGCGCCAGCAGCTTGGGCTCTAATGTAGCCAAAAACATTCAGTACTTC.

The rearrangement uses TRBV20-1 and TRBJ2-4; 8 bases are a match to TRBD2. The CDR3 loop spans 14 amino acids. Germline V gene data show CDR1 as DFQATT and CDR2 as SNEGSKA (reference sequence). V lost 2 bases to trimming and J lost 5 bases; unmatched junction nucleotides: 5. The CDR3 reads CSARSPAGENIQYF. The CDR3 nucleotides are TGCAGTGCTAGATCCCCAGCGGGGGAAAACATTCAGTACTTC.

The chain links TRBV29-1 to TRBJ2-1; D could derive from TRBD1 or TRBD2 (7 bases each). Germline V lookup: CDR1 SQVTM, CDR2 ANQGSEA. CDR3 length equals 18 residues. Trimming removed 4 bases from V and 9 bases from J, with 31 bases in between. The CDR3 protein is CSVVVRTGVSGGRGEQFF. The DNA of the CDR3 is TGCAGCGTTGTAGTTCGGACAGGTGTATCAGGCGGGAGAGGTGAGCAGTTCTTC.